These 21 T cell receptor beta chains were sequenced from one sample in a study of OX40 agonist ivuxolimab in advanced cancers. Assay used: immunoSEQ multiplex PCR; TCRdb lists only in-frame clones, some missing. This sample yields over 60,000 clones, of which about 85% are seen a single time; 4% belongs to the top ten. The sample consisted of CD4+ or CD8+ T cells sorted from blood, taken in a trial of the OX40 agonist ivuxolimab. These receptors were obtained from an adult with an advanced solid tumor such as melanoma, head and neck, liver or kidney cancer.

V is TRBV7-9 and J is TRBJ1-3; D gene uncertain. Germline CDR1 and CDR2: SEHNR and FQNEAQ (reference sequence). V was shortened by 4 bases and J by 0 bases, with 10 bases between the two germline ends. The CDR3 contains 15 residues. The CDR3 region has the DNA TGTGCCAGCAGCTCCGGACGTAACTCTGGAAACACCATATATTTT. Amino acids: CASSSGRNSGNTIYF.

The chain couples TRBV30 to TRBJ2-2, with D uncertain. This CDR3 spans 12 amino acids. V was trimmed by 2 bases and J by 5 bases, leaving 6 bases between them. Germline-derived CDR1 and CDR2 are GTSNPN and SVGIG (reference sequence). Here the CDR3 DNA reads TGTGCCTGGAGTCCGGTGACCGGGGAGCTGTTTTTT. Protein sequence: CAWSPVTGELFF. Looking up the rest from reference TRBV30 and TRBJ2-2 gives the full variable domain: SQTIHQWPATLVQPVGSPLSLECTVEGTSNPNLYWYRQAAGRGLQLLFYSVGIGQISSEVPQNLSASRPQDRQFILSSKKLLLSDSGFYLCAWSPVTGELFFGEGSRLTVL.

The chain is built from TRBV5-1 and TRBJ2-2; D not certain. V lost 0 bases, J lost 0 bases, and 6 bases lay in between. The CDR3 is 15 residues long. The germline V gene encodes CDR1 SGHRS and CDR2 YFSETQ. The CDR3 is CASSLELANTGELFF. The CDR3 DNA reads TGCGCCAGCAGCTTGGAATTAGCGAACACCGGGGAGCTGTTTTTT.

This chain links TRBV29-1 with TRBJ1-4, with D maybe TRBD1 (5 bases). The CDR3 consists of 12 residues. The V and J ends lost 7 bases and 12 bases respectively, with 18 bases between them. Germline-derived CDR1 and CDR2 are SQVTM and ANQGSEA. CDR3 coding DNA: TGCAGCGCCCGGGGGGTTTTTACCGAACTGTTTTTT. This gives the protein CSARGVFTELFF.

The CDR3, as DNA: TGTGCCAGCAGTTACCAGAGAAACACCGGGGAGCTGTTTTTT. Translated: CASSYQRNTGELFF. The V call is TRBV6-5, the J call TRBJ2-2; no firm D call. The CDR3 is 14 amino acids. V shed 2 bases and J shed 2 bases, with 6 bases lying between them. The germline V gene encodes CDR1 MNHEY and CDR2 SVGAGI.

The chain recombines TRBV28 with TRBJ2-7, with D perhaps matching TRBD1 or TRBD2 (5 bases each). The CDR3 is 16 amino acids. The ends were cut back, 7 bases at V and 0 bases at J, with 19 bases in the middle. CDR1 is MDHEN, CDR2 SYDVKM, per germline. The CDR3 region has the DNA TGTGCCAGCATGAGACCCGGGACGTTTAGCTCCTACGAGCAGTACTTC. Encoded protein: CASMRPGTFSSYEQYF.

The genes are TRBV21-1 and TRBJ2-1; the D call TRBD1 from the table was never checked on the DNA. TRBV21-1 is flagged as a pseudogene. This CDR3 region has 13 residues. As DNA, the CDR3 is TGTGCCAGCAGCAGGACAGTTTACAATGAGCAGTTCTTC. It yields the protein CASSRTVYNEQFF.

CDR3 protein: CASSTRVEAFF. The CDR3 nucleotides read TGTGCCAGCAGTACCAGAGTTGAAGCTTTCTTT. This chain connects TRBV6-1 to TRBJ1-1; D remains ambiguous. The V end was cut by 5 bases, the J end by 7 bases, with 8 bases between. The germline V gene has CDR1 MNHNS and CDR2 SASEGT. This CDR3 spans 11 amino acids.

The J gene is TRBJ2-1, the V gene TRBV6-1; 12 bases fit TRBD1. The CDR3 has 17 amino acids. Germline V gene sequence: CDR1 MNHNS, CDR2 SASEGT. Trimming at V came to 0 bases and at J to 3 bases, leaving 3 bases not matched to a gene. CDR3: CASSEAGQGAFYNEQFF. The DNA for the CDR3 is TGTGCCAGCAGTGAAGCGGGACAGGGGGCTTTCTACAATGAGCAGTTCTTC.

The V call is TRBV7-3, the J call TRBJ1-1; TRBD1 matches at 7 bases. The J segment lost 6 bases and the V segment lost 5 bases, leaving 9 bases of the junction unmatched. Germline V gene lookup returns CDR1 SGHTA and CDR2 FQGTGA. The CDR3 is made up of 14 amino acids. CDR3 nucleotides: TGTGCCAGCAGCCCCAGGGGGGCCAGGGCTGAAGCTTTCTTT. This encodes CASSPRGARAEAFF.

The chain joins TRBV11-2 to TRBJ1-3; the match to TRBD1 covers 7 bases. The V gene end was trimmed by 5 bases and the J gene end by 4 bases; junction bases not matched to a gene: 5. The CDR3 contains 14 residues. Germline lookup yields CDR1 SGHAT and CDR2 FQNNGV. The CDR3 protein is CASSRDRAGNTIYF. The CDR3, as DNA: TGTGCCAGCAGCAGAGACAGGGCAGGAAACACCATATATTTT. Supplemented by reference TRBV11-2 and TRBJ1-3, the full variable domain reads EAGVAQSPRYKIIEKRQSVAFWCNPISGHATLYWYQQILGQGPKLLIQFQNNGVVDDSQLPKDRFSAERLKGVDSTLKIQPAKLEDSAVYLCASSRDRAGNTIYFGEGSWLTVV.

This clone was counted between two and nine times. CDR3 bases: TGTGCCAGCAGCGTCGGACAGGCGGGGTACGAGCAGTACTTC. Its protein is CASSVGQAGYEQYF. This chain connects TRBV5-4 to TRBJ2-7, with D possibly matching TRBD1 (7 bases). Germline CDR1 SGHNT, CDR2 YYREEE (reference sequence). The ends were cut back, 4 bases at V and 4 bases at J, with 15 bases in the middle. The CDR3 extends over 14 amino acids.

The chain links TRBV30 to TRBJ2-7; D unresolved. V lost 3 bases and J lost 2, with 8 bases in between. Germline values: CDR1 GTSNPN, CDR2 SVGIG (reference sequence). The length of the CDR3 is 12 residues. CDR3 region: CAWRDYTYEQYF. The CDR3 DNA reads as TGTGCCTGGAGGGATTACACCTACGAGCAGTACTTC.

The V and J genes are TRBV28 and TRBJ1-5; weak D call: TRBD1 (6 bases). The CDR3 sequence is 13 residues long. Trimming removed 8 bases from V and 4 bases from J, with 12 bases in between. Germline CDR1 and CDR2: MDHEN and SYDVKM. CDR3 nucleotides: TGTGCCAGCCTCGGACAGAAAAATCAGCCCCAGCATTTT. It specifies CASLGQKNQPQHF.

This chain connects TRBV25-1 to TRBJ2-5; tentatively, D is TRBD1 or TRBD2 (5 bases each). V was clipped by 4 bases and J by 1 base, with 13 bases between them. Germline V lookup: CDR1 MGHDK, CDR2 SYGVNS. The CDR3 contains 15 residues. The CDR3 DNA follows: TGTGCCAGCAGTGGAGGGGTCGGGGTCCAAGAGACCCAGTACTTC. Translated: CASSGGVGVQETQYF.

V gene TRBV10-1 combines with J gene TRBJ2-1; a possible D gene is TRBD2 (6 bases). Germline values: CDR1 WNHNN, CDR2 SYGVQD (reference sequence). Trimming left V 3 bases short and J 7 bases short, with 19 bases between. This CDR3 region has 16 residues. CDR3 residues: CASSDYHGSTQNEQFF. As DNA, the CDR3 is TGCGCCAGCAGTGATTATCACGGGAGCACCCAAAATGAGCAGTTCTTC.

The chain employs TRBV7-8 and TRBJ2-1; D not resolved. Deletions cut 1 base from V and 10 bases from J, with 14 bases between. Germline V gene sequence: CDR1 SGHVS, CDR2 FQNEAQ. The CDR3 covers 14 residues. The CDR3 loop is CASSLERIHGEQFF. CDR3 coding DNA: TGTGCCAGCAGCTTAGAAAGGATACACGGGGAGCAGTTCTTC.

The genes are TRBV7-8 and TRBJ1-2; D not resolved. V was shortened by 3 bases and J by 7 bases, with 15 bases between the two germline ends. CDR1 is SGHVS and CDR2 is FQNEAQ in the germline V gene. The CDR3 length is 14 residues. CDR3 loop: CASSFRTFDIGYTF. The CDR3 bases are TGTGCCAGCAGCTTCCGCACCTTCGATATTGGCTACACCTTC.

The chain is built from TRBV7-8 and TRBJ1-1; no firm D call. The V gene's germline CDR1 is SGHVS and CDR2 FQNEAQ. CDR3 size: 15 residues. This CDR3 reads CAIKGGFGVNTEAFF. The CDR3 DNA is TGTGCTATAAAGGGTGGGTTTGGAGTGAACACTGAAGCTTTCTTT.

The rearrangement uses TRBV5-1 and TRBJ1-6, with 8 positions matching TRBD1. The CDR3 totals 14 residues. Germline CDR1 and CDR2: SGHRS and YFSETQ. Trimming at V came to 3 bases and at J to 5 bases, leaving 1 base not matched to a gene. The CDR3 nucleotides read TGCGCCAGCAGCTCAGGGGGCAATAATTCACCCCTCCACTTT. It yields the protein CASSSGGNNSPLHF. The complete variable domain, with remaining parts taken from reference TRBV5-1 and TRBJ1-6, reads KAGVTQTPRYLIKTRGQQVTLSCSPISGHRSVSWYQQTPGQGLQFLFEYFSETQRNKGNFPGRFSGRQFSNSRSEMNVSTLELGDSALYLCASSSGGNNSPLHFGNGTRLTVT.

The chain couples TRBV19 to TRBJ1-5, with TRBD1 matching 10 bases. Germline assignment: CDR1 LNHDA and CDR2 SQIVND (reference sequence). V shed 0 bases and J 4 bases; nucleotides not matched to a gene: 9. The CDR3 totals 18 residues. The CDR3 DNA follows: TGTGCCAGTAGTATAGAAAGGGACAGGGGACTCCTTAATCAGCCCCAGCATTTT. Translation: CASSIERDRGLLNQPQHF.